This paragraph reports one TCR beta chain. The data stem from a study of CD8 T cells in Susac syndrome. The CDR3 length is 16 residues. Germline values: CDR1 SGHRS, CDR2 YFSETQ. The junction had 7 bases not matched to a gene; V was cut back by 0 bases and J by 6 bases. Random hexamers were used to reverse transcribe about 0.45 to 1 ug of RNA. TCRdb re-derived calls from the immunoSEQ multiplex PCR reads in MiXCR, one entry per CDR3 protein. The repertoire holds 100,000 to 150,000 distinct CDR3 sequences, with more than 85% as singletons. The TCR comes from a human donor with multiple sclerosis. J is TRBJ2-1 and V is TRBV5-1; TRBD1 aligns across 9 bases. Material for sequencing was CD8+ T cells from PBMCs. CDR3 nucleotides: TGCGCCAGCAGCTTGGGGGACAGGGAAACCTCCAATGAGCAGTTCTTC. It translates to CASSLGDRETSNEQFF.